This T cell receptor (beta chain) was documented in a study of PD-1 blockade in classical Hodgkin lymphoma (dated by TCRdb to the early 2020s). With regard to the full study: Nivolumab dosing was 3 mg/kg intravenously every 2 weeks, continuing until either disease progression or unacceptable toxicity. The study used TCR beta sequencing and CyTOF to define a peripheral blood immune signature of response to PD-1 blockade in classical Hodgkin lymphoma. Overall results and qualifications from the work: Diversity was lower in patients who began nivolumab less than 1 year after ASCT, so these patients were left out of later analyses to avoid confounding by immune reconstitution. CD4+ but not CD8+ TCR diversity rose significantly by C4D1 (p=0.0027 vs p=0.16), most apparent in complete responders (p=0.02). The study was limited to a single clinical trial cohort, and causes of repertoire differences, possibly disease activity or prior therapy, remained undefined. Newly diagnosed patients were reported to have lower baseline TCR diversity than healthy donors, and relapsed/refractory patients were reported to have lower baseline TCR diversity still. Among trial patients, those achieving complete response had baseline diversity similar to that of newly diagnosed patients, while diversity was significantly lower in partial responders and progressors.

This clone was counted only a few times. This receptor's antigen is unknown. No qualities accompany the bases; no much larger clone lies one base away. The CDR3 has 14 amino acids, counting the end cysteine and phenylalanine. CDR3 DNA only is kept here, 42 bases in frame from base 1. In the germline V gene, CDR1 corresponds to SGHRS and CDR2 to YFSETQ. The trim is 2 bases for V and 1 base for J, with a gap of 9 bases between the germline ends. Explained via the paper, the time point label denotes: cycle 2 day 1 (C2D1) of nivolumab. All trial patients had relapsed after autologous stem cell transplantation, with cohorts A, B and C differing in prior brentuximab vedotin exposure. The trial cohort comprised some 60 patients with relapsed/refractory classical Hodgkin lymphoma whose best overall responses were complete response, partial response or progressive disease. In the multi-cohort phase II CheckMate 205 trial, trial patients received single-agent nivolumab. An independent review committee assessed best overall response using the 2007 International Working Group response criteria. PBMCs from the trial were collected at three points: immediately before nivolumab initiation (C1D1), and during therapy at cycle 2 day 1 and cycle 4 day 1. After peripheral blood was drawn into 8 mL Vacutainer Cell Preparation Tubes, PBMCs were isolated by centrifugation and then cryopreserved.

The Qiagen DNeasy kit was used to extract genomic DNA from unsorted PBMCs and from the negatively selected CD4+ and CD8+ fractions. TCR beta CDR3 regions were subjected to amplification by immunoSEQ multiplex PCR with primers that anneal to V and J segments. A synthetic immune receptor repertoire was used to minimize amplification bias, and any remaining bias was removed computationally after sequencing. Per the source publication's procedure: Repertoire diversity was quantified as the Shannon entropy index using custom Python scripts. The unsorted, CD4+ and CD8+ repertoires were each analyzed separately, with the exception of combined analyses, where CD4+ and CD8+ sequences were merged in silico. A clone was considered expanded if an increase in frequency of at least 2-fold after treatment relative to C1D1 was found, and a pseudocount of 0.5 was applied to clones undetected at baseline. Singleton clones were defined as clones with 0 or 1 copy at C1D1, and non-singleton clones were defined as clones with 2 or more copies. By matching protein sequences in sorted samples from the same patient, clones expanded in unsorted samples were annotated as CD4+, CD8+ or unknown. Wilcoxon tests on paired samples were used to test diversity changes from C1D1 to C4D1. As stored in TCRdb, this immuneACCESS dataset retains in-frame rearrangements with V and J assigned. A fraction of the clones does not appear; measured against another copy, unresolved V genes explain less than half of the discrepancy, and the remainder lacks a known reason. The V and J calls and the clone size are those of that table, but D and trimming were determined from the DNA. The sample yields about 39,000 clones; roughly three quarters were counted once. 12% to 15% of the sample lies in the top ten.

Recombination joined TRBV5-1 with TRBJ1-1; the D gene cannot be resolved reliably. The sequence derives from a human donor with classical Hodgkin lymphoma. The sample consisted of peripheral blood mononuclear cells (PBMCs), taken before the second cycle of nivolumab. Here the CDR3 is given as CASSFQVGNTEAFF. The nucleotide sequence reads TGCGCCAGCAGCTTCCAGGTTGGGAACACTGAAGCTTTCTTT.